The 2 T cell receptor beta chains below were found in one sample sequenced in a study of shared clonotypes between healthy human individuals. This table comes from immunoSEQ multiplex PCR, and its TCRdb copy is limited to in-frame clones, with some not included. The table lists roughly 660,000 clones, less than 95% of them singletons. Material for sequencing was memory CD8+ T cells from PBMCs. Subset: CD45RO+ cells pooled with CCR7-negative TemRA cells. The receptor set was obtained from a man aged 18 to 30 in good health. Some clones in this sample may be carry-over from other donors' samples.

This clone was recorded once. This CDR3 is CASSFQGFGNTIYF. In DNA, the CDR3 is TGTGCCAGCAGTTTCCAGGGTTTTGGAAACACCATATATTTT. The chain has TRBV28 and TRBJ1-3, with D perhaps matching TRBD1 (5 bases). This CDR3 region has 14 residues. Trimming shortened V by 3 bases and J by 3 bases, and 9 bases separated the two germline ends. Germline loops: CDR1 MDHEN, CDR2 SYDVKM.

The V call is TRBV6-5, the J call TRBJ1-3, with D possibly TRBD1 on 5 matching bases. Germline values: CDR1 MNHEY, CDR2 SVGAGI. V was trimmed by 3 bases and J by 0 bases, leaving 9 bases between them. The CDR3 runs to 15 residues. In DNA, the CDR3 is TGTGCCAGCAGTTATCAGGGCCGCTCTGGAAACACCATATATTTT. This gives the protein CASSYQGRSGNTIYF.